The 10 T cell receptor beta chains in this list originate from one sample, sequenced in a study of blood T cell repertoires in COVID-19. This table comes from immunoSEQ multiplex PCR, and its TCRdb copy is limited to in-frame clones, with some not included. The data hold approximately 200,000 clones, with nearly 90% observed a single time. The sample was PBMCs or T cells enriched from blood (not recorded which). These receptors were collected from a man aged 30-40 years who had recovered from COVID-19.

V and J are TRBV28 and TRBJ2-2, with 8 bases identical to TRBD2. The CDR3 is 14 residues long. CDR1 MDHEN and CDR2 SYDVKM come from the germline V gene. V lost 6 bases, J lost 6 bases, and 6 bases stayed unmatched. The CDR3 DNA is TGTGCCAGCAGACGAGCGGGAGTCGCCGGGGAGCTGTTTTTT. Translation: CASRRAGVAGELFF.

The rearrangement joins TRBV3-1 (or the pseudogene TRBV3-2) to TRBJ2-7, with D hard to call. V was cut by 4 bases and J by 0 bases, with 16 bases left in between. CDR1 is LGHDT and CDR2 is YNNKEL in the germline V gene (reference sequence). This CDR3 is 16 amino acids long. Here the CDR3 DNA reads TGTGCCAGCAGCCCCCCCGGTCAGGTGAGCTCCTACGAGCAGTACTTC. Translating gives CASSPPGQVSSYEQYF.

The chain uses TRBV6-5 and TRBJ1-1; D is unresolved. Germline CDR1 and CDR2: MNHEY and SVGAGI. This CDR3 comprises 13 residues. With 6 bases removed from V and 7 bases from J, the gap between germline ends came to 15 bases. The CDR3 DNA reads TGTGCCAGCAGGAAACTAGGAGGTGGTGAAGCTTTCTTT. It specifies CASRKLGGGEAFF.

This clone came up a few times. The rearrangement uses TRBV7-2 and TRBJ2-1; 7 bases align to TRBD2. The CDR3 consists of 13 residues. Looked up from germline, CDR1 is SGHTA and CDR2 is FQGNSA. The junction had 6 bases not matched to a gene; V was cut back by 5 bases and J by 8 bases. CDR3 loop: CASSGRLAHEQFF. CDR3 in DNA: TGTGCCAGCAGCGGGCGACTAGCCCATGAGCAGTTCTTC.

CDR3 loop: CASRPPGGAGNEQFF. CDR3 coding DNA: TGTGCCAGCAGACCCCCAGGGGGCGCGGGCAATGAGCAGTTCTTC. The V and J genes are TRBV6-5 and TRBJ2-1, with 8 bases aligning to TRBD1. J was trimmed by 6 bases and V by 6 bases; bases with no gene match: 10. The CDR3 contains 15 residues. CDR1 is MNHEY and CDR2 is SVGAGI in the germline V gene.

The rearrangement links TRBV27 to TRBJ2-5; no firm D call. From germline, CDR1 is MNHEY and CDR2 SMNVEV (reference sequence). This CDR3 region has 13 residues. Trimming pared 6 bases from V and 1 base from J, leaving 9 bases between. The CDR3 loop is CASRAPSQETQYF. The CDR3 DNA reads TGTGCCAGCAGAGCCCCGTCCCAAGAGACCCAGTACTTC.

In this sample, this clone turned up once. V and J are TRBV6-1 and TRBJ1-1; 8 bases fit TRBD1. This CDR3 contains 14 residues. Trimming removed 1 base from V and 7 bases from J; junction bases left unmatched: 5. In germline, CDR1 is MNHNS, CDR2 SASEGT. The CDR3 region is CASSEGWTGLEAFF. In nucleotides, the CDR3 is TGTGCCAGCAGTGAAGGATGGACAGGGCTTGAAGCTTTCTTT.

The CDR3 sequence: CASSQQGSSYEQYF. The CDR3 DNA reads TGTGCCAGCAGTCAACAGGGGAGCTCCTACGAGCAGTACTTC. The rearrangement links TRBV5-4 to TRBJ2-7; 7 bases map to TRBD1. The germline gives CDR1 SGHNT, CDR2 YYREEE (reference sequence). Trimming at V came to 5 bases and at J to 0 bases, leaving 5 bases not matched to a gene. The CDR3 sequence is 14 residues long.

V gene TRBV28 combines with J gene TRBJ1-2; possibly TRBD1 for D (5 bases). CDR1 is MDHEN, CDR2 SYDVKM, per germline. The length of the CDR3 is 13 residues. Trimming pared 8 bases from V and 5 bases from J, leaving 15 bases between. Written as DNA, the CDR3 is TGTGCCAGCCTGATTCCAGGGTCATATGGCTACACCTTC. As protein: CASLIPGSYGYTF.

In this sample, this clone turned up once. The rearrangement joins TRBV5-8 to TRBJ1-5; the D gene is possibly TRBD1 (6 bases). The germline gives CDR1 SGHTS, CDR2 YDEGEE. V was pared by 4 bases and J by 4 bases, with 12 bases between. This CDR3 region has 14 residues. The CDR3 DNA follows: TGTGCCAGCAGCCCCACAGGGACAAATCAGCCCCAGCATTTT. Protein: CASSPTGTNQPQHF.